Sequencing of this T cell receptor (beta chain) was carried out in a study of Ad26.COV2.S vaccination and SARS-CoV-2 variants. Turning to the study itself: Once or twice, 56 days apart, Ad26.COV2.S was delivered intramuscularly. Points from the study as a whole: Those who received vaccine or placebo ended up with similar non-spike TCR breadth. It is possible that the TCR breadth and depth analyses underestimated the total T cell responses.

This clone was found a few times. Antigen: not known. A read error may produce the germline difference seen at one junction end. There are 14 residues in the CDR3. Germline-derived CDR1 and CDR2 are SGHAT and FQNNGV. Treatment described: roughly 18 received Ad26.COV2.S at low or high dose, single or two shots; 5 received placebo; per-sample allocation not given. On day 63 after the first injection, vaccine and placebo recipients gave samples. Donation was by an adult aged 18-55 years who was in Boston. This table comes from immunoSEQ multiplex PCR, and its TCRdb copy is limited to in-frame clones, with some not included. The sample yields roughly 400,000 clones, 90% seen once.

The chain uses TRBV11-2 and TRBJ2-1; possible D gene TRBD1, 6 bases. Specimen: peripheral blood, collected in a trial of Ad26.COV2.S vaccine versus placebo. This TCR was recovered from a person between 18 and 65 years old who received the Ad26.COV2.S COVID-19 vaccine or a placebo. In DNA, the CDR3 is TGTGCCAGCAGCTCCCTTACAGGGTACATTGAGCAGTTCTTC. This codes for CASSSLTGYIEQFF.